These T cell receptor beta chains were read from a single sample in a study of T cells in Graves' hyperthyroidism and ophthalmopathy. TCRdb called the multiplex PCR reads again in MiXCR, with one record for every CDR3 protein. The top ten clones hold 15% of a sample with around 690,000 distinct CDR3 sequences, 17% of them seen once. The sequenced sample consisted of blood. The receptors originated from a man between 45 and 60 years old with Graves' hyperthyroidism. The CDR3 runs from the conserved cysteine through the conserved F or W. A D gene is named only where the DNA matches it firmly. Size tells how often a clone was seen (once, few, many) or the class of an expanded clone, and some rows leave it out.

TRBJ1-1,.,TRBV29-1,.,TGCAGCGCACAGGAGAACACTGAAGCTTTCTTT,CSAQENTEAFF
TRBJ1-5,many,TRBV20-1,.,TGCAGTGCTAGTGGGAATGGCAGGGCAGGAAATTTTCGACAGCCCCAGCATTTT,CSASGNGRAGNFRQPQHF
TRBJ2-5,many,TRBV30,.,TGTGCCTGGGACAGGGAACGCGGGGTCCAAGAGACCCAGTACTTC,CAWDRERGVQETQYF
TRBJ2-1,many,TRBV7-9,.,TGTGCCAGCAGCTTAGCCGCGGGGGCCGTGTACAATGAGCAGTTCTTC,CASSLAAGAVYNEQFF
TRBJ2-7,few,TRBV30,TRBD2,TGTGCCTGGAGTACGGGGGAGGGGCTCCCCTACGAGCAGTACTTC,CAWSTGEGLPYEQYF
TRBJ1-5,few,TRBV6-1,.,TGTGCCAGCAGACGATGGGGGCGGCACAGCAATCAGCCCCAGCATTTT,CASRRWGRHSNQPQHF
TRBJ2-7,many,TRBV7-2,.,TGTGCCAGCAGCTTAATAGCTGATACCTACGAGCAGTACTTC,CASSLIADTYEQYF
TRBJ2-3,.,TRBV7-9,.,TGTGCCAGCAGCCTCAGTAGGGTTGACACAGATACGCAGTATTTT,CASSLSRVDTDTQYF
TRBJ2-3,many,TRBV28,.,TGTGCCAGCAGTCTCACCTTCTCTCAGGCAGATACGCAGTATTTT,CASSLTFSQADTQYF
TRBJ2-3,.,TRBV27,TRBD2,TGTGCCAGCAGTTTAATACCGGGAGGCGCAGCGGCAGATACGCAGTATTTT,CASSLIPGGAAADTQYF
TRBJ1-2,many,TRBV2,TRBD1,TGTGCCAGCAGTAAAGACAGGGGGGGAGATGGCTACACCTTC,CASSKDRGGDGYTF
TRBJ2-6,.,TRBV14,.,TGTGCCAGCAGCCAAGAATTCCGACTCTCTGGGGCCAACGCCCTGACTTTC,CASSQEFRLSGANALTF
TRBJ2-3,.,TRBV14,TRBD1,TGTGCCAGCAGCCACCCCCCCCCGGGACAGGGGGTTTCAGATACGCAGTATTTT,CASSHPPPGQGVSDTQYF
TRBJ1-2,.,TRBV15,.,TGTGCCACCAGCAGAGATGAATTTGGCGGGGGAGGGTATGGCTACACCTTC,CATSRDEFGGGGYGYTF
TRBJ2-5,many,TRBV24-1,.,TGTGCCACCAGTGACTCCGGGACGGTAGAAGAGACCCAGTACTTC,CATSDSGTVEETQYF
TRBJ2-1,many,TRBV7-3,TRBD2,TGTGCCAGCAGCAACCCGGGACTAGTAGGCGATGAGCAGTTCTTC,CASSNPGLVGDEQFF
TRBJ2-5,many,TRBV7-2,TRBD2,TGTGCCAGCAGCTCTGGACTAGAAGAGACCCAGTACTTC,CASSSGLEETQYF
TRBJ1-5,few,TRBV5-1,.,TGCGCCAGCAGCTTGGAGCTAAATCAGCCCCAGCATTTT,CASSLELNQPQHF
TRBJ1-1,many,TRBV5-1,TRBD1,TGCGCCAGCAGCTTAAGATCGGGACAGGGGGACGCTGAAGCTTTCTTT,CASSLRSGQGDAEAFF
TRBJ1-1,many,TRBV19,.,TGTGCCAGCCAAAATACAGGGTATCTTGGTGACACTGAAGCTTTCTTT,CASQNTGYLGDTEAFF
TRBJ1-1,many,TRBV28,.,TGTGCCAGCACCTCTGGCGCAGGGTCGGTAGCTTTCTTT,CASTSGAGSVAFF
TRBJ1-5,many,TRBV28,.,TGTGCCAGCATCTCCGGGGGTAGCAATCAGCCCCAGCATTTT,CASISGGSNQPQHF
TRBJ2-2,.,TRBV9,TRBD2,TGTGCCAGCAGCGTAGGATTAGCGGGCCTAATAAACACCGGGGAGCTGTTTTTT,CASSVGLAGLINTGELFF
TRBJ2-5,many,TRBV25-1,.,TGTGCCAGCAGTGAATTGGAGACTAGGAGGGAGACCCAGTACTTC,CASSELETRRETQYF
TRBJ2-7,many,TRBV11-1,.,TGTGCCAGCAGCTTAGAAGGGACCACCACATCCTACGAGCAGTACTTC,CASSLEGTTTSYEQYF
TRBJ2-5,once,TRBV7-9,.,TGTGCCAGCAGCTTAGCGTTTACAGGACAAGAGACCCAGTACTTC,CASSLAFTGQETQYF
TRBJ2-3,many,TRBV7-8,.,TGTGCCAGCAGCTTAGTTCGTAGCGTTGGGGATACGCAGTATTTT,CASSLVRSVGDTQYF
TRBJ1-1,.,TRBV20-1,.,TGCAGTGCTAATACAGGGCCGAACACTGAAGCTTTCTTT,CSANTGPNTEAFF
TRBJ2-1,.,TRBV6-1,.,TGTGCCAGCAGTAGGTATACGAGTTCCAATGAGCAGTTCTTC,CASSRYTSSNEQFF
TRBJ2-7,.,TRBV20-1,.,TGCAGTGCCGCCCCCCCCGACTACGAGCAGTACTTC,CSAAPPDYEQYF
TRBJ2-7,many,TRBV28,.,TGTGCCGGGGGACGCGGGTCCGAGCAGTACTTC,CAGGRGSEQYF
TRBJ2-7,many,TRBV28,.,TGTGCCAGCAGTACCCCCAAGCGACGGCAGTACTTC,CASSTPKRRQYF
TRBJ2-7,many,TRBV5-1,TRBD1,TGCGCCAGCAGCCCGGGACAGGGGCTCTACGAGCAGTACTTC,CASSPGQGLYEQYF
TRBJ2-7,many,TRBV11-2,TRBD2,TGTGCCAGCAGCCCGTTGACTAGCGATTATAGCGAGCAGTACTTC,CASSPLTSDYSEQYF
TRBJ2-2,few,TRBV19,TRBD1,TGTGCCGTACTACCACAGGGGTATACCGGGGAGCTGTTTTTT,CAVLPQGYTGELFF
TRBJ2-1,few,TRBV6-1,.,TGTGCCAGCGAGGTTTTCCCACGTGACAATGAGCAGTTCTTC,CASEVFPRDNEQFF
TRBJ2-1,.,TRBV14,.,TGTGCCAGCAGCCAAGAGGTAGCGACTGAGCAGTTCTTC,CASSQEVATEQFF
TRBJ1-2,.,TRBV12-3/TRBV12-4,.,TGTGCCAGCAGTTTAACCAGCCCGGGGGGCTACACCTTC,CASSLTSPGGYTF
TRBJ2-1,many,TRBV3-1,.,TGTGCCAGCAGCCAAGAGCACAGGGCCTACAATGAGCAGTTCTTC,CASSQEHRAYNEQFF
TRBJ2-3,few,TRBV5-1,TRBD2,TGCGCCAGCAGCCCCCCGGGACTAGCGGGCGCAACAGATACGCAGTATTTT,CASSPPGLAGATDTQYF
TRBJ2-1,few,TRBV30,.,TGTGCCTTAAACACAGCGAAGCTGTACAATGAGCAGTTCTTC,CALNTAKLYNEQFF
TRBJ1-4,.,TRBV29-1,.,TGCAGCGTCGTCCGGGACGCTAGTGAAAAACTGTTTTTT,CSVVRDASEKLFF
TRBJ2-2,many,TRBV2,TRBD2,TGTGCCAGCAGTGAATTAAACGGGAGGGCCTTCGGGGAGCTGTTTTTT,CASSELNGRAFGELFF
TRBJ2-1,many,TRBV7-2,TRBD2,TGTGCCAGCAGCCTATGGGATAGCGGGAGTAATGAGCAGTTCTTC,CASSLWDSGSNEQFF
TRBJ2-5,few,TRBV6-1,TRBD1,TGTGCCAGCAGATCTCTGGGACAGGGGGAAGAGACCCAGTACTTC,CASRSLGQGEETQYF
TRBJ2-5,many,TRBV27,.,TGTGCCAGCAGTTTATTGGCCGGCCGTCCAGGGGAGACCCAGTACTTC,CASSLLAGRPGETQYF
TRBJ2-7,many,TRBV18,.,TGTGCCAGCTCACCACCGTGGCAGGGGGGCTACGAGCAGTACTTC,CASSPPWQGGYEQYF
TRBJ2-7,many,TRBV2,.,TGTGCCAGCACTGGCTGGACACAGAGCTCCTACGAGCAGTACTTC,CASTGWTQSSYEQYF
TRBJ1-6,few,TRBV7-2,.,TGTGCCAGCAGCTTAAATTTGGGCTCACCCCTCCACTTT,CASSLNLGSPLHF
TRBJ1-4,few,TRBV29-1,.,TGCAGCGCTTCCCGACAGTTTAATGAAAAACTGTTTTTT,CSASRQFNEKLFF
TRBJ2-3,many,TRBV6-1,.,TGTGCCAGCAGTCCTCCCTCCTACGGGCGCACAGATACGCAGTATTTT,CASSPPSYGRTDTQYF
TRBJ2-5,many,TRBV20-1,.,TGCAGTGCTAGAGCCTTTCCAGGGCAAGAGACCCAGTACTTC,CSARAFPGQETQYF
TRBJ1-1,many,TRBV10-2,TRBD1,TGCGCCAGCAGTTTACAGGGGGTTGAAGCTTTCTTT,CASSLQGVEAFF
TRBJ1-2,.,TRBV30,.,TGTGCCTGGAGCACAGCTAACTATGGCTACACCTTC,CAWSTANYGYTF
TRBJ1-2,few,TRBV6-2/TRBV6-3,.,TGTGCCAGCAGTTACTCGAGTGCCACTTTCGGCTACACCTTC,CASSYSSATFGYTF